Each of the 14 T cell receptor beta chains below was sequenced from the same sample in a study of monozygotic twins with inflammatory bowel disease. Following a re-call of the 5' RACE reads, TCRdb has one entry per CDR3 protein and lacks DNA. The sample's table shows about 450,000 distinct CDR3 sequences. Material for sequencing was blood. The receptors stem from a human donor with ulcerative colitis or Crohn's disease, or a healthy co-twin of an affected twin (not recorded which).

The CDR3 here is CSAKVAGHNEQFF. J is TRBJ2-1 and V is TRBV20-1; TCRdb proposes TRBD2, but this gene call is untestable without DNA. The germline V gene encodes CDR1 DFQATT and CDR2 SNEGSKA (reference sequence). This CDR3 is 13 amino acids long.

The chain is built from TRBV4-3 and TRBJ2-7; TCRdb indicates TRBD2, and absent DNA this call remains unverified. The germline V gene encodes CDR1 LGHNA and CDR2 YSLEER. CDR3 length: 18 amino acids. CDR3 amino acids: CASSQYYPSGTTVTEQYF.

V usage is TRBV7-3 and J usage is TRBJ1-1. The CDR3 runs to 13 residues. Germline V CDR1 and CDR2: SGHTA, FQGTGA. CDR3 amino acids: CASSLNQNTEAFF.

The chain joins TRBV5-6 to TRBJ1-5; TCRdb selects TRBD1, and the lack of DNA leaves this call unchecked. The CDR3 extends over 15 amino acids. In germline, CDR1 is SGHDT, CDR2 YYEEEE. Here the CDR3 reads CASSLDWDRTQPQHF.

The chain uses TRBV13 and TRBJ2-3; TCRdb proposes TRBD2, but this gene call is untestable without DNA. The CDR3 loop spans 16 amino acids. Germline V gives CDR1 PRHDT, CDR2 FYEKMQ (reference sequence). Here the CDR3 reads CASSPLRGGFADTQYF.

This chain uses TRBV18 with TRBJ1-1. The CDR3 sequence is 13 residues long. The V gene's germline CDR1 is KGHSH and CDR2 LQKENI. CDR3 sequence: CASSPPLVTEAFF.

This chain connects TRBV24-1 to TRBJ2-1. Germline-derived CDR1 and CDR2 are KGHDR and SFDVKD. The CDR3 sequence is 13 residues long. CDR3 in amino acids: CATSDSQNNEQFF.

The CDR3 loop reads CASSLWETGSYEQYF. This chain links TRBV12-3 or TRBV12-4 with TRBJ2-7; TCRdb names TRBD1, which stays unverified in the absence of DNA. The CDR3 sequence is 15 residues long.

This chain uses TRBV9 with TRBJ1-1. This CDR3 is 14 amino acids long. CDR1 is SGDLS and CDR2 is YYNGEE in the germline V gene. CDR3 residues: CASSVGGPRTEAFF.

V is TRBV9 and J is TRBJ1-1. There are 16 residues in the CDR3. Per the germline V gene, CDR1 is SGDLS and CDR2 is YYNGEE. This CDR3 reads CASSPQDYSLNTEAFF.

This chain links TRBV12-5 with TRBJ2-1. Germline V gives CDR1 LGHNT, CDR2 FRNRAP. This CDR3 comprises 15 residues. CDR3 sequence reads: CASVQTGGSYNEQFF.

The gene calls are TRBV20-1 and TRBJ2-1; there is no DNA to check the TCRdb D call of TRBD1. Looked up from germline, CDR1 is DFQATT and CDR2 is SNEGSKA (reference sequence). The CDR3 length is 15 residues. The CDR3 spells CSAPGPIRSLNEQFF.

The CDR3 spells CASSSVEQETQYF. This chain connects TRBV5-4 to TRBJ2-5. The CDR3 covers 13 residues. Germline loops: CDR1 SGHNT, CDR2 YYREEE (reference sequence).

The rearrangement uses TRBV20-1 and TRBJ2-1. The CDR3 contains 13 residues. Germline V gene data show CDR1 as DFQATT and CDR2 as SNEGSKA (reference sequence). The CDR3 here is CSARKETYNEQFF.